This T cell receptor (beta chain) was documented in a study of response to subunit inactivated influenza vaccine. Study-wide findings and caveats: Authors proposed each seasonal influenza vaccination draws in few new T cells.

Germline-derived CDR1 and CDR2 are ENHRY and SYGVKD. V was shortened by 7 bases and J by 4 bases, with 13 bases between the two germline ends. The CDR3 length is 14 residues. This clonotype was seen more than once but under ten times. Its antigen is currently unknown. TCRdb fed the RT-PCR reads into MiXCR, producing one record per CDR3 protein. Among under 200,000 distinct CDR3 sequences, roughly a tenth were seen once, and the ten largest hold 9.5% to 15%. This chain connects TRBV10-3 to TRBJ2-2; D possibly uses TRBD1 or TRBD2 (5 bases each). The source material was non-naive T cells sorted from PBMCs, sampled about 40 days after vaccination. This TCR was sampled from a man aged 50-59 years who received an inactivated influenza vaccine. DNA of the CDR3: TGTGCCATCACTAATGAGGGGTCCACCGGGGAGCTGTTTTTT. This encodes CAITNEGSTGELFF.